The TCR beta chain under discussion was sequenced for a study of T cells in Graves' hyperthyroidism and ophthalmopathy. Hyperthyroidism was newly diagnosed in patients aged 18 to 65 (duration under 2 months). Amplification of TCR beta CDR3 regions was performed using RNA transcripts as template. HTBI primers were used for first-round RT-PCR of the TCR CDR3. Each CDR3 protein gets one entry after TCRdb re-called the multiplex PCR reads with MiXCR. The data contain 300,000 to 450,000 distinct CDR3 sequences, approximately 25% of them singletons. The CDR3 contains 15 residues. In germline, CDR1 is SNHLY, CDR2 FYNNEI. The V and J ends lost 3 bases and 0 bases respectively, with 9 bases between them.

Sequenced input: blood. This rearrangement joins TRBV2 to TRBJ2-1; D possibly corresponds to TRBD2 (5 bases). The receptor comes from a man aged 45-65 years with Graves' hyperthyroidism. CDR3 in DNA: TGTGCCAGCAGTGAGCGGAGGAGCTCCTACAATGAGCAGTTCTTC. Its protein product is CASSERRSSYNEQFF.